The sequence of this T cell receptor (beta chain) was determined in a study of shared clonotypes between healthy human individuals (TCRdb year 2020). In the study overall: A few men and two women, aged 18 to 49 years, made up the cohort. For each donor, CD4 naive and CD4 memory were each given three plates, CD8 naive was given two plates, and CD8 memory was given one plate. The study deeply sequenced blood TCR repertoires of five healthy adults to estimate repertoire size and the extent of clonotype sharing between individuals. To increase sequencing depth and limit assay-specific biases, TCR repertoire library preparation and sequencing were carried out by different laboratories using diverse techniques. Per donor, leukapheresis produced somewhere between about 0.85 and 9.5 billion PBMCs.

TCR CDR3 regions were amplified from genomic DNA by multiplex PCR using the deep immunoSEQ assay. Genomic DNA extracted from each cell subset was distributed evenly over all wells of several immunoSEQ 96-well plates, and each plate served as one replicate. For sorted subsets, about 0.2 ug genomic DNA, equal to 30,000 or so T cell genomes, was loaded into each replicate PCR. Purified libraries were quantified with a Qubit 3.0 fluorometer, sized on a Bioanalyzer 2100, and re-quantified with the KAPA Library Quantification kit. A separate single-read 150-cycle Illumina NextSeq 550 flow cell was used to sequence each immunoSEQ 96-well plate. For the original study's pipeline: Because the immunoSEQ output included only junctional sequences and no quality scores, the filtering could not be the same as the filtering used for full-length reads. To assign V/J genes and CDR3, sequences were annotated against IMGT germline references using PyIR, a Python wrapper for IgBLAST v1.9. Reads with weak V/J assignments (E-value above 1e-6), missing CDR3, stop codons, out-of-frame junctions, or ambiguous translated residues were removed. V3J clonotypes were defined by identical inferred V gene, J gene, and CDR3 amino acid sequence. The percentage overlap between two repertoires was calculated by dividing the number of shared unique clonotypes by the size of the smaller repertoire. Richness of each repertoire was evaluated using RTK rarefaction, the Chao1 estimator, and Recon v2.1 estimates of unobserved clonotypes. Generation probabilities for all TCRbeta clonotypes obtained by the gDNA method from a handful of donors were computed using OLGA. Here the immuneACCESS table is served through TCRdb, limited to in-frame sequences with V and J called. Missing clones are a known gap in these copies; in checked studies unresolved V genes cover under half, and the rest lacks a known reason. V and J calls and clone size follow that table, whereas D and trimming were derived from the DNA. The sample profile shows about 2.5 million clones; about 90% of them were found once. Around 0.4% of the sample comes from the top ten.

For this clone: Its antigen is unknown. Per-nucleotide qualities are absent, and no much larger clonotype sits a single base away.

Results the study describes overall, beyond this receptor: Estimated clonotype richness was generally larger for naive than for memory subsets. Approximately 5% of naive CD4, 3.5% of naive CD8, around 2.3% of memory CD4, and approximately 0.39% of memory CD8 clonotypes were shared across a few donors. Sampling was restricted to blood, and TCR repertoires in tissues likely differ from the TCR repertoires found in blood. Pairwise subsampling led to the expectation that sequencing depth would affect the degree of clonotype sharing among donors. Compared with non-shared clonotypes, clonotypes shared by all four sorted-subset donors had higher generation probabilities. Even with the large sequencing depth, rarefaction of the sorted-subset datasets indicated that sequencing was incomplete. Because the study included only a small number of donors, the genetic and exposure-history diversity represented was limited.

Healthy HIV-negative adults with no recently reported acute infections or vaccinations were included as donors. Every donor was a Caucasian adult residing in Nashville, Tennessee, USA. CD4+ T cells were enriched by magnetic negative selection; naive cells were then positively selected on CD45RA, and the negative fraction formed the memory subset. Blood was collected by leukapheresis, and PBMCs were isolated by Ficoll-Histopaque density gradient centrifugation and then cryopreserved in liquid nitrogen vapor phase. Analytical flow cytometry was used to check the purity and quantity of every magnetically sorted T cell population. Each sorted fraction had its genomic DNA isolated and then quantified by UV absorbance on a Nanodrop 2000c. Reading from cysteine to phenylalanine, the CDR3 counts 15 amino acids. Only the CDR3 part of the read is kept: 45 bases, read in frame from the first base. CDR1 SGHTA and CDR2 FQGNSA are derived from the germline V gene. Trimming takes 5 bases from V and 2 bases from J, and the germline ends sit 15 bases apart.

The sample comprised naive CD4+ T cells from PBMCs. What this sample's cell subset or site label stands for: CD45RA+ positively selected. The TCR originated in a man aged 18 to 35 in good health. Some clones in this sample may be carry-over from other donors' samples. The chain couples TRBV7-2 to TRBJ1-1, and TRBD1 may be the D gene, going by 5 matching bases. The CDR3 region: CASSRGVGVNTEAFF. The DNA sequence is TGTGCCAGCAGCAGAGGGGTCGGGGTAAACACTGAAGCTTTCTTT.